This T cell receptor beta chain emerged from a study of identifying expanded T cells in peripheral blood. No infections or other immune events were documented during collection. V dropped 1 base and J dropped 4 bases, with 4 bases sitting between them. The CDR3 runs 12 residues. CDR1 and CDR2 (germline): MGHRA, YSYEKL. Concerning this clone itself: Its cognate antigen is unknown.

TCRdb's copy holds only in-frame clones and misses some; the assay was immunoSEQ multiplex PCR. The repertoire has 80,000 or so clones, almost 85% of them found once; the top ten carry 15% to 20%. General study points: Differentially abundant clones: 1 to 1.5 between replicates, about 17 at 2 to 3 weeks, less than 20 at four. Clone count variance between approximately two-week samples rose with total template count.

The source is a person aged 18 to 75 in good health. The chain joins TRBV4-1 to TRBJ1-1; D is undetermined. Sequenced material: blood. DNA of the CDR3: TGCGCCAGCAGCCAAGGTATCACTGAAGCTTTCTTT. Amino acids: CASSQGITEAFF.